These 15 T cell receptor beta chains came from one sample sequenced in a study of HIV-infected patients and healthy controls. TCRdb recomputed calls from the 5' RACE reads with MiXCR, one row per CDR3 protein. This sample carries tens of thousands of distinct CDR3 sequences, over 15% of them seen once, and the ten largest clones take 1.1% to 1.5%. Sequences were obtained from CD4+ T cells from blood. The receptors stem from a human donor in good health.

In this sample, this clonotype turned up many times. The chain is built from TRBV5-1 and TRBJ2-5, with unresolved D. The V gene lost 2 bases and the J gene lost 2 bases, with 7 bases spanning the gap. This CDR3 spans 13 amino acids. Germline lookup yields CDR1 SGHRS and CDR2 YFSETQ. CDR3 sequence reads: CASSFDGQETQYF. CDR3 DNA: TGCGCCAGCAGCTTTGATGGGCAAGAGACCCAGTACTTC.

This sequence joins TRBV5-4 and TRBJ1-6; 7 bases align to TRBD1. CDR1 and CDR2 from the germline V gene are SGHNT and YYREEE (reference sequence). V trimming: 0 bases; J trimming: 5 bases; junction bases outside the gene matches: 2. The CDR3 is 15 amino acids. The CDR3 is CASSLGQGNNSPLHF. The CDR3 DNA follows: TGTGCCAGCAGCTTGGGACAGGGAAATAATTCACCCCTCCACTTT.

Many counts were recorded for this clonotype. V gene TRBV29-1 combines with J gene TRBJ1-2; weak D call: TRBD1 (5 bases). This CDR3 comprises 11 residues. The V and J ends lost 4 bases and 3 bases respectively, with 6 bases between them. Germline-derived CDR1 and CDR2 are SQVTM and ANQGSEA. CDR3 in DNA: TGCAGCGTTGCCAGGGACTATGGCTACACCTTC. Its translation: CSVARDYGYTF.

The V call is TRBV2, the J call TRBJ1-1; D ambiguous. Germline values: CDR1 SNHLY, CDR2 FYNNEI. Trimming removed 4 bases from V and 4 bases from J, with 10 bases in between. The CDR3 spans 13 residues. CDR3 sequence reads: CASSVGVGTEAFF. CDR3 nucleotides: TGTGCCAGCAGTGTCGGGGTGGGCACTGAAGCTTTCTTT.

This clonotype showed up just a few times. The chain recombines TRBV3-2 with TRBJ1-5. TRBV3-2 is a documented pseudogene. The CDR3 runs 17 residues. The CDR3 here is CASSQDRGASLNQPQHF. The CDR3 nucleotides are TGTGCCAGCAGCCAAGATCGGGGGGCCTCTCTCAATCAGCCCCAGCATTTT.

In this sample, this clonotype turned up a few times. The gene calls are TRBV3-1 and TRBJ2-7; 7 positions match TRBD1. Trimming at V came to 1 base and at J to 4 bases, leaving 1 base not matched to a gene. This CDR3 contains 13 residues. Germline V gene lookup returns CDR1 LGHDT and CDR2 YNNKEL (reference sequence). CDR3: CASSQGQGYEQYF. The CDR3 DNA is TGTGCCAGCAGCCAAGGACAGGGTTACGAGCAGTACTTC.

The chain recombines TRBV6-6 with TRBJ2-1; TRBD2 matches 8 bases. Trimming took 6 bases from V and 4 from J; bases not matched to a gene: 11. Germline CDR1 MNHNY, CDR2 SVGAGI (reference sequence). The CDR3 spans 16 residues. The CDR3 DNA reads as TGTGCCAGCAGCTTAACCACGGGACTAGTATACAATGAGCAGTTCTTC. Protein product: CASSLTTGLVYNEQFF.

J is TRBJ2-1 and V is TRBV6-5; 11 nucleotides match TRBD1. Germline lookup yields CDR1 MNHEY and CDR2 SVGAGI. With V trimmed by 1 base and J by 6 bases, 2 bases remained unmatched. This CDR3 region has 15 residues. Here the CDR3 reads CASSYLGTGGNEQFF. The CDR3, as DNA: TGTGCCAGCAGTTACTTGGGGACAGGGGGCAATGAGCAGTTCTTC.

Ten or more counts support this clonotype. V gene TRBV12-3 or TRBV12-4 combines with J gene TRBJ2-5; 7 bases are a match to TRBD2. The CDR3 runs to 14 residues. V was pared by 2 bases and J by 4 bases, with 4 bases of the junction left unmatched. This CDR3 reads CASSLLGGRETQYF. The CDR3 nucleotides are TGTGCCAGCAGTTTACTGGGCGGGAGAGAGACCCAGTACTTC.

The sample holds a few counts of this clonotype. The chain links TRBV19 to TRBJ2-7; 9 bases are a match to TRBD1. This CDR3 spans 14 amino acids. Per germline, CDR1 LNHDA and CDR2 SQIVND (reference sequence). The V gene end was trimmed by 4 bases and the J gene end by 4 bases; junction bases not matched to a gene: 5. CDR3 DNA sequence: TGTGCCAGTAGTAAGACAGGGGGTATGTACGAGCAGTACTTC. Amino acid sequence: CASSKTGGMYEQYF.

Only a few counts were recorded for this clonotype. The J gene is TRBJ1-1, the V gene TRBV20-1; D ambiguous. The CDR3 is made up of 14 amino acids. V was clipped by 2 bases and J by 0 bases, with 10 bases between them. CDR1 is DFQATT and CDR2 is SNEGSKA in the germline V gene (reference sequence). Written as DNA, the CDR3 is TGCAGTGCTAGACCGCCTTTTTTGAACACTGAAGCTTTCTTT. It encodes CSARPPFLNTEAFF.

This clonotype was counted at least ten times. CDR3 residues: CASRAASYGYTF. The CDR3 coding sequence is TGTGCCAGCAGGGCCGCCTCCTATGGCTACACCTTC. This chain uses TRBV6-5 with TRBJ1-2; no definite D call. The germline CDR1 and CDR2 sequences are MNHEY and SVGAGI. V was trimmed by 6 bases and J by 4 bases, leaving 9 bases between them. CDR3 size: 12 residues.

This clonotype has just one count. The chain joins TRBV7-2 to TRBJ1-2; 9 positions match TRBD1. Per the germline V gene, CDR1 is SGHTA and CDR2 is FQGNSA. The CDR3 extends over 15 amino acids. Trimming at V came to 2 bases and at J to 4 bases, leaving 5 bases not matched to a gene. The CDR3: CASSLPRTGAYGYTF. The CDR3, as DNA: TGTGCCAGCAGCTTACCCCGGACAGGGGCCTATGGCTACACCTTC.

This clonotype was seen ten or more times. This CDR3 is CSARAMRESKYGTEAFF. The DNA of the CDR3 is TGCAGTGCTAGAGCGATGAGGGAATCAAAGTACGGCACTGAAGCTTTCTTT. The V and J genes are TRBV20-1 and TRBJ1-1; D is uncertain. From germline, CDR1 is DFQATT and CDR2 SNEGSKA (reference sequence). The V and J ends lost 1 base and 4 bases respectively, with 22 bases between them. The CDR3 has 17 amino acids.

The CDR3 loop reads CASSRQGVSLLNTEAFF. The CDR3 coding sequence is TGCGCCAGCAGCCGACAGGGGGTTTCACTCCTGAACACTGAAGCTTTCTTT. The rearrangement joins TRBV4-1 to TRBJ1-1; TRBD1 aligns across 9 bases. CDR1 is MGHRA and CDR2 is YSYEKL in the germline V gene. Germline trimming cut 4 bases from V and 0 bases from J; bases unmatched to any gene: 9. This CDR3 region has 17 residues.